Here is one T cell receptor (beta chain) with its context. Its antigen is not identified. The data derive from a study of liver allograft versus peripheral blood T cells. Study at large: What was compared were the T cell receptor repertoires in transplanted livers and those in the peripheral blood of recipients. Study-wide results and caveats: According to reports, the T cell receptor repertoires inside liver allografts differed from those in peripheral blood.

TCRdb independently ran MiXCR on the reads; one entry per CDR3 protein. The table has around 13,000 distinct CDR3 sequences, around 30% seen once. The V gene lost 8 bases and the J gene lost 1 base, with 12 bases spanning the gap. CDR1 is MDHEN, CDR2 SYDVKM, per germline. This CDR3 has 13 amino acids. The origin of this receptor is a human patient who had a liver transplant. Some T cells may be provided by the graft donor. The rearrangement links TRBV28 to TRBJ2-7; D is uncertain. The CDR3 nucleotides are TGTGCCAGCGGTCCCTTGGGGTCCTACGAGCAGTACTTC. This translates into CASGPLGSYEQYF.